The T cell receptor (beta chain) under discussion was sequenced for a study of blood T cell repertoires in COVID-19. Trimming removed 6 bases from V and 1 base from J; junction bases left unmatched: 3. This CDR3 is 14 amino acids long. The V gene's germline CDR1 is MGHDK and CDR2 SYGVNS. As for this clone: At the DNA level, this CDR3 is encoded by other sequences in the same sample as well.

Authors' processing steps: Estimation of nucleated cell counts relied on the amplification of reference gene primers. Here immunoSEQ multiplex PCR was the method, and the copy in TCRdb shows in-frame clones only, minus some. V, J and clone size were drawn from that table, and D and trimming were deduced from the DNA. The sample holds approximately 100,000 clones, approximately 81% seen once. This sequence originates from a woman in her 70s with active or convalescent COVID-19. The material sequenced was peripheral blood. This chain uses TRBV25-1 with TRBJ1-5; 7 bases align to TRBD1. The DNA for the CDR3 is TGTGCCAGCAGCACGACAGGGAGCAATCAGCCCCAGCATTTT. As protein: CASSTTGSNQPQHF.